The T cell receptor (beta chain) described here comes from a study of PD-1 blockade in classical Hodgkin lymphoma. Time point in this sample: cycle 4 day 1 (C4D1), after less than 7 weeks of nivolumab. After autologous stem cell transplantation all patients relapsed, and prior brentuximab vedotin exposure differed between cohorts. Produced via immunoSEQ multiplex PCR; TCRdb's table is partial and in-frame only. Found here are over 20,000 clones, approximately 80% of them singletons; the top ten hold around 7.2%. The clonotype originates from a human donor with classical Hodgkin lymphoma. Sequenced material: peripheral blood mononuclear cells (PBMCs), taken before the fourth cycle of nivolumab.

This chain's CDR3 is CASSLVGVSNEQFF. As DNA, the CDR3 is TGTGCCAGCAGCTTAGTAGGAGTCTCCAATGAGCAGTTCTTC. V gene TRBV11-2 combines with J gene TRBJ2-1; D is unresolved. This CDR3 is 14 amino acids long. Germline values: CDR1 SGHAT, CDR2 FQNNGV. V was shortened by 1 base and J by 6 bases, with 10 bases between the two germline ends.